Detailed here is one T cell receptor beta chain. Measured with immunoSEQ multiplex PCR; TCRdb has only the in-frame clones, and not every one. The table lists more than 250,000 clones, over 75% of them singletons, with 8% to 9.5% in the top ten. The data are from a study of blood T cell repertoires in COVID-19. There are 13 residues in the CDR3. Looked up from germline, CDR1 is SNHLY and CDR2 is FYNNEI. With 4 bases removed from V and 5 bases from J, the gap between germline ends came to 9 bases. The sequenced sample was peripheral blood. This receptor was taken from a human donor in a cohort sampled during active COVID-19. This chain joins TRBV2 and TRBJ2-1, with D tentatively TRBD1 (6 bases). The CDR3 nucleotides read TGTGCCAGCAGTGGGGGACACAACAATGAGCAGTTCTTC. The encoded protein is CASSGGHNNEQFF.